This TCR beta chain was found in a study of shared clonotypes between healthy human individuals. At the level of the study: Each donor's CD8 memory used one plate, CD8 naive two, each CD4 subset three. Broader study findings: Specimens sampled were limited to blood, with tissue repertoires likely differing. It was observed that about 5% of naive CD4 clonotypes were shared across a few donors.

V was pared by 2 bases and J by 1 base, with 3 bases of the junction left unmatched. CDR3 length: 16 residues. The germline V gene has CDR1 MNHNY and CDR2 SVGAGI (reference sequence). Profiling relied on immunoSEQ multiplex PCR, and the TCRdb table lists in-frame clones only, not all of them. This repertoire shows over 850,000 clones, 75% to 80% found once; its top ten account for 0.5% to 0.65%. CD4+ cells yielded CD45RA+ naive and CD45RA-negative memory subsets. As concerns this clone: Its target is unknown.

The material sequenced was memory CD4+ T cells from PBMCs. Subset denoted: CD45RA-negative fraction. The chain employs TRBV6-6 and TRBJ2-1, with 9 bases that match TRBD2. The receptor was isolated from a young man in good health. Some clones in this sample may be carry-over from other donors' samples. The chain's CDR3 is CASSYGAGGSYNEQFF. CDR3 nucleotide sequence: TGTGCCAGCAGTTACGGGGCGGGAGGGTCCTACAATGAGCAGTTCTTC.